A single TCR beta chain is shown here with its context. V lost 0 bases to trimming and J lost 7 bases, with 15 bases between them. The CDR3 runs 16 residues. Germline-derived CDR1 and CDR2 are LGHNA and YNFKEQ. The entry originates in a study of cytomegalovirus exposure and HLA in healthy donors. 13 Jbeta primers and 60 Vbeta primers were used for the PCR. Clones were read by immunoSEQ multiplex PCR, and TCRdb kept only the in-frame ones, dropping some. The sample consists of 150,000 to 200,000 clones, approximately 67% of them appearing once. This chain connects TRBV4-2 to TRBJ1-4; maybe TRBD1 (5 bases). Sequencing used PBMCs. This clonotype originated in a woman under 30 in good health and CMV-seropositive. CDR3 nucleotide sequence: TGTGCCAGCAGCCAAGATCGTCTGGCGGGGGGTGAAAAACTGTTTTTT. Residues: CASSQDRLAGGEKLFF.